These T cell receptor beta chains were read from a single sample in a study of cytomegalovirus exposure and HLA in healthy donors. Sequenced by immunoSEQ multiplex PCR; TCRdb stores in-frame clones only, minus some. The table shows some 200,000 clones, with approximately 70% occurring only once. Source material: PBMCs. The receptors here all came from a man aged 35-49 years in good health and CMV-seropositive. The CDR3 runs from the conserved cysteine through the conserved F or W. Fields, in order: J gene, CDR3 length, clone size, V gene, D gene, CDR3 protein, CDR3 DNA. A D gene is named only where the DNA matches it firmly. Only some rows state a clone size, as once, few, many or a class for expanded clones.

j_call: TRBJ2-7; cdr3_length: 13; clone_size: NA; v_call: TRBV2; d_call: NA; cdr3_aa: CASSRRGGYEQYF; cdr3_nt: TGTGCCAGCAGTAGGCGGGGTGGCTACGAGCAGTACTTC
j_call: TRBJ1-6; cdr3_length: 16; clone_size: NA; v_call: TRBV19; d_call: NA; cdr3_aa: CASRPSGGGEDSPLHF; cdr3_nt: TGTGCCAGTAGGCCTTCCGGGGGGGGAGAGGATTCACCCCTCCACTTT
j_call: TRBJ1-6; cdr3_length: 13; clone_size: few; v_call: TRBV10-3; d_call: NA; cdr3_aa: CAISEFRGSPLHF; cdr3_nt: TGTGCCATCAGTGAGTTCAGGGGTTCACCCCTCCACTTT
j_call: TRBJ1-2; cdr3_length: 14; clone_size: few; v_call: TRBV7-9; d_call: NA; cdr3_aa: CASSPTGGLYGYTF; cdr3_nt: TGTGCCAGCAGCCCTACTGGGGGGTTGTATGGCTACACCTTC
j_call: TRBJ2-5; cdr3_length: 16; clone_size: NA; v_call: TRBV14; d_call: NA; cdr3_aa: CASSPPGDVRQETQYF; cdr3_nt: TGTGCCAGCAGTCCCCCAGGGGACGTTAGACAAGAGACCCAGTACTTC
j_call: TRBJ1-1; cdr3_length: 13; clone_size: NA; v_call: TRBV9; d_call: NA; cdr3_aa: CASSSDSSSSAFF; cdr3_nt: TGTGCCAGCAGCTCGGACAGTTCTAGTTCGGCTTTCTTT
j_call: TRBJ1-5; cdr3_length: 16; clone_size: few; v_call: TRBV19; d_call: NA; cdr3_aa: CASSLTGFYSNQPQHF; cdr3_nt: TGTGCCAGTAGTCTTACCGGGTTCTATAGCAATCAGCCCCAGCATTTT
j_call: TRBJ1-6; cdr3_length: 15; clone_size: NA; v_call: TRBV7-6; d_call: NA; cdr3_aa: CASSLGSSYNSPLHF; cdr3_nt: TGTGCCAGCAGCTTAGGCAGCTCCTATAATTCACCCCTCCACTTT
j_call: TRBJ1-2; cdr3_length: 15; clone_size: NA; v_call: TRBV2; d_call: TRBD1; cdr3_aa: CASSAGTGGSYGYTF; cdr3_nt: TGTGCCAGCAGCGCGGGGACAGGAGGTTCCTATGGCTACACCTTC
j_call: TRBJ2-1; cdr3_length: 15; clone_size: NA; v_call: TRBV6-1; d_call: TRBD1; cdr3_aa: CASRDRTGTNNEQFF; cdr3_nt: TGTGCCAGCAGGGACCGGACAGGGACCAACAATGAGCAGTTCTTC
j_call: TRBJ1-2; cdr3_length: 15; clone_size: NA; v_call: TRBV28; d_call: TRBD1; cdr3_aa: CASSSRYRGNYGYTF; cdr3_nt: TGTGCCAGCAGTTCCCGCTACAGGGGGAACTATGGCTACACCTTC
j_call: TRBJ2-3; cdr3_length: 16; clone_size: NA; v_call: TRBV5-1; d_call: NA; cdr3_aa: CASSLGVGQTTDTQYF; cdr3_nt: TGCGCCAGCAGCTTGGGGGTTGGGCAGACCACAGATACGCAGTATTTT
j_call: TRBJ2-1; cdr3_length: 15; clone_size: NA; v_call: TRBV6-5; d_call: TRBD1; cdr3_aa: CASSYSSGRGYEQFF; cdr3_nt: TGTGCCAGCAGTTACTCGTCTGGCAGGGGGTATGAGCAGTTCTTC
j_call: TRBJ1-4; cdr3_length: 14; clone_size: few; v_call: TRBV6-6; d_call: NA; cdr3_aa: CASSPGATNEKLFF; cdr3_nt: TGTGCCAGCAGCCCAGGTGCAACTAATGAAAAACTGTTTTTT
j_call: TRBJ1-3; cdr3_length: 12; clone_size: few; v_call: TRBV6-6; d_call: NA; cdr3_aa: CASGLRGNTIYF; cdr3_nt: TGTGCCAGCGGCCTCAGGGGAAACACCATATATTTT
j_call: TRBJ1-1; cdr3_length: 14; clone_size: NA; v_call: TRBV11-2; d_call: NA; cdr3_aa: CASSAVRGDTEAFF; cdr3_nt: TGTGCCAGCAGCGCCGTTCGGGGAGACACTGAAGCTTTCTTT
j_call: TRBJ2-7; cdr3_length: 12; clone_size: NA; v_call: TRBV6-5; d_call: TRBD1; cdr3_aa: CASSWDSYEQYF; cdr3_nt: TGTGCCAGCAGTTGGGACAGCTACGAGCAGTACTTC
j_call: TRBJ2-1; cdr3_length: 14; clone_size: NA; v_call: TRBV2; d_call: NA; cdr3_aa: CASSVLPSVGEQFF; cdr3_nt: TGTGCCAGCAGTGTTTTGCCTAGTGTAGGCGAGCAGTTCTTC
j_call: TRBJ2-3; cdr3_length: 11; clone_size: NA; v_call: TRBV7-2; d_call: NA; cdr3_aa: CASSPGGTQYF; cdr3_nt: TGTGCCAGCAGCCCCGGCGGTACGCAGTATTTT
j_call: TRBJ1-3; cdr3_length: 16; clone_size: NA; v_call: TRBV5-6; d_call: NA; cdr3_aa: CASSLVAVTAGNTIYF; cdr3_nt: TGTGCCAGCAGCTTGGTCGCGGTCACCGCTGGAAACACCATATATTTT
j_call: TRBJ2-7; cdr3_length: 14; clone_size: NA; v_call: TRBV5-6; d_call: TRBD2; cdr3_aa: CASSFGTNPPEQYF; cdr3_nt: TGTGCCAGCAGCTTCGGGACTAACCCTCCCGAGCAGTACTTC
j_call: TRBJ2-1; cdr3_length: 15; clone_size: NA; v_call: TRBV4-2; d_call: TRBD2; cdr3_aa: CASSQVAGGHNEQFF; cdr3_nt: TGTGCCAGCAGCCAAGTTGCGGGGGGCCACAATGAGCAGTTCTTC
j_call: TRBJ2-7; cdr3_length: 16; clone_size: NA; v_call: TRBV15; d_call: TRBD1; cdr3_aa: CATSQRPGTVTYEQYF; cdr3_nt: TGTGCCACCAGCCAGAGACCCGGGACAGTAACCTACGAGCAGTACTTC
j_call: TRBJ2-1; cdr3_length: 10; clone_size: NA; v_call: TRBV20-1; d_call: NA; cdr3_aa: CSAPINEQFF; cdr3_nt: TGCAGTGCCCCAATCAATGAGCAGTTCTTC
j_call: TRBJ2-5; cdr3_length: 21; clone_size: NA; v_call: TRBV21-1; d_call: NA; cdr3_aa: CASSKTLIPTLAGGPGETQYF; cdr3_nt: TGTGCCAGCAGCAAAACCCTAATACCAACTCTAGCGGGGGGGCCAGGGGAGACCCAGTACTTC
j_call: TRBJ2-5; cdr3_length: 14; clone_size: NA; v_call: TRBV7-2; d_call: TRBD2; cdr3_aa: CASSPRLALETQYF; cdr3_nt: TGTGCCAGCAGCCCGAGACTAGCCCTAGAGACCCAGTACTTC
j_call: TRBJ1-4; cdr3_length: 18; clone_size: few; v_call: TRBV28; d_call: TRBD1; cdr3_aa: CASSLRVSGGQVNEKLFF; cdr3_nt: TGTGCCAGCAGTTTAAGGGTTTCAGGGGGACAGGTCAATGAAAAACTGTTTTTT
j_call: TRBJ2-7; cdr3_length: 13; clone_size: NA; v_call: TRBV18; d_call: NA; cdr3_aa: CASSPDSPYEQYF; cdr3_nt: TGTGCCAGCTCCCCGGACAGCCCCTACGAGCAGTACTTC
j_call: TRBJ2-3; cdr3_length: 17; clone_size: few; v_call: TRBV2; d_call: TRBD2; cdr3_aa: CASSGTTGGAYTDTQYF; cdr3_nt: TGTGCCAGCAGTGGGACTACGGGGGGGGCGTACACAGATACGCAGTATTTT
j_call: TRBJ2-5; cdr3_length: 15; clone_size: NA; v_call: TRBV5-4; d_call: NA; cdr3_aa: CASSLLGTRGETQYF; cdr3_nt: TGTGCCAGCAGCCTACTGGGGACCCGGGGGGAGACCCAGTACTTC
j_call: TRBJ2-2; cdr3_length: 16; clone_size: NA; v_call: TRBV7-2; d_call: TRBD1; cdr3_aa: CASSFGRGQNTGELFF; cdr3_nt: TGTGCCAGCAGCTTTGGAAGGGGGCAGAACACCGGGGAGCTGTTTTTT
j_call: TRBJ2-1; cdr3_length: 17; clone_size: NA; v_call: TRBV5-8; d_call: NA; cdr3_aa: CASSWAWGLGGPNEQFF; cdr3_nt: TGTGCCAGCAGCTGGGCGTGGGGCCTCGGGGGGCCAAATGAGCAGTTCTTC
j_call: TRBJ1-1; cdr3_length: 14; clone_size: NA; v_call: TRBV5-4; d_call: TRBD1; cdr3_aa: CASSATGLNTEAFF; cdr3_nt: TGTGCCAGCAGCGCGACAGGGTTGAACACTGAAGCTTTCTTT
j_call: TRBJ1-4; cdr3_length: 14; clone_size: NA; v_call: TRBV6-1; d_call: TRBD1; cdr3_aa: CATRQGVRLEKLFF; cdr3_nt: TGTGCCACGAGACAGGGAGTGAGATTGGAAAAACTGTTTTTT
j_call: TRBJ2-1; cdr3_length: 16; clone_size: NA; v_call: TRBV7-2; d_call: NA; cdr3_aa: CASSLAVGGSYNEQFF; cdr3_nt: TGTGCCAGCAGCTTAGCGGTGGGGGGCTCCTACAATGAGCAGTTCTTC
j_call: TRBJ1-5; cdr3_length: 14; clone_size: few; v_call: TRBV10-2; d_call: NA; cdr3_aa: CASSESGANQPQHF; cdr3_nt: TGCGCCAGCAGTGAATCAGGGGCAAATCAGCCCCAGCATTTT
j_call: TRBJ2-7; cdr3_length: 14; clone_size: few; v_call: TRBV7-2; d_call: NA; cdr3_aa: CASRSEGGSYEQYF; cdr3_nt: TGTGCCAGCAGGAGCGAAGGGGGCTCCTACGAGCAGTACTTC
j_call: TRBJ2-5; cdr3_length: 14; clone_size: NA; v_call: TRBV5-1; d_call: NA; cdr3_aa: CASSFGQYQETQYF; cdr3_nt: TGCGCCAGCAGCTTTGGACAGTATCAAGAGACCCAGTACTTC
j_call: TRBJ1-1; cdr3_length: 14; clone_size: once; v_call: TRBV6-6; d_call: TRBD1; cdr3_aa: CASTGGQANTEAFF; cdr3_nt: TGTGCCAGCACCGGAGGACAGGCGAACACTGAAGCTTTCTTT
j_call: TRBJ1-1; cdr3_length: 14; clone_size: NA; v_call: TRBV12-5; d_call: NA; cdr3_aa: CASGFSLTVPEAFF; cdr3_nt: TGTGCTAGTGGTTTCTCACTGACAGTACCTGAAGCTTTCTTT
j_call: TRBJ1-4; cdr3_length: 15; clone_size: once; v_call: TRBV5-4; d_call: TRBD1; cdr3_aa: CASSLSTGGDEKLFF; cdr3_nt: TGTGCCAGCAGCTTGAGCACAGGGGGCGATGAAAAACTGTTTTTT
j_call: TRBJ1-5; cdr3_length: 14; clone_size: NA; v_call: TRBV28; d_call: NA; cdr3_aa: CASIQGSSNQPQHF; cdr3_nt: TGTGCCAGCATCCAGGGCAGTAGCAATCAGCCCCAGCATTTT
j_call: TRBJ1-5; cdr3_length: 13; clone_size: NA; v_call: TRBV5-1; d_call: TRBD1; cdr3_aa: CASSSTGGQPQHF; cdr3_nt: TGCGCCAGCAGCTCGACAGGGGGTCAGCCCCAGCATTTT
j_call: TRBJ1-2; cdr3_length: 15; clone_size: NA; v_call: TRBV5-1; d_call: TRBD1; cdr3_aa: CASSSDRGRGYGYTF; cdr3_nt: TGCGCCAGCAGCTCGGACAGGGGCCGAGGCTATGGCTACACCTTC
j_call: TRBJ2-1; cdr3_length: 15; clone_size: NA; v_call: TRBV18; d_call: TRBD1; cdr3_aa: CASSPRQGEYNEQFF; cdr3_nt: TGTGCCAGCTCACCTAGACAGGGAGAATACAATGAGCAGTTCTTC
j_call: TRBJ2-5; cdr3_length: 13; clone_size: NA; v_call: TRBV7-2; d_call: TRBD2; cdr3_aa: CASSFTGGETQYF; cdr3_nt: TGTGCCAGCAGCTTCACGGGGGGGGAGACCCAGTACTTC
j_call: TRBJ2-7; cdr3_length: 15; clone_size: NA; v_call: TRBV5-5; d_call: NA; cdr3_aa: CASSYDPGISYEQYF; cdr3_nt: TGTGCCAGCAGTTACGACCCAGGGATCTCCTACGAGCAGTACTTC
j_call: TRBJ1-6; cdr3_length: 13; clone_size: NA; v_call: TRBV19; d_call: NA; cdr3_aa: CASGTAGNSPLHF; cdr3_nt: TGTGCCAGCGGGACGGCGGGGAATTCACCCCTCCACTTT
j_call: TRBJ2-7; cdr3_length: 18; clone_size: NA; v_call: TRBV19; d_call: TRBD2; cdr3_aa: CASSIGRLRSGGDYEQYF; cdr3_nt: TGTGCCAGTAGTATAGGCCGACTAAGGAGCGGGGGCGACTACGAGCAGTACTTC